The 23 T cell receptor beta chains listed next were all sequenced from one sample in a study of human T cells and chemical hapten exposure. TCRdb reprocessed the RACE reads with MiXCR, giving one entry per CDR3 protein. The top ten clones hold about 4% of a sample with under 70,000 distinct CDR3 sequences, about 10% of them seen once. Time point indicated: pre-sensitization, week 0. Treatment indicated: therapeutic diphenylcyclopropenone sensitization with weekly scalp DPC. The specimen was whole blood, collected in connection with sensitization to the hapten diphenylcyclopropenone (DPC). These receptors all stem from a woman aged 40 to 49 with alopecia areata. Some clones in this sample may be carry-over from other donors' samples.

This clonotype was counted ten times or more. The chain employs TRBV19 and TRBJ1-5; TRBD1 might be the D (6 bases). Per the germline V gene, CDR1 is LNHDA and CDR2 is SQIVND (reference sequence). This CDR3 contains 13 residues. Trimming took 4 bases from V and 5 from J, leaving 9 bases between them. The CDR3 bases are TGTGCCAGTAGTACAGGGGCAGATCAGCCCCAGCATTTT. It specifies CASSTGADQPQHF.

In its sample, this clonotype was seen many times. The chain uses TRBV2 and TRBJ2-7; D not resolved. Trimming cost V 6 bases and J 3 bases, with 3 bases left between them. The CDR3 consists of 10 residues. The germline V gene encodes CDR1 SNHLY and CDR2 FYNNEI. This CDR3 is CASRDYEQYF. The DNA of the CDR3 is TGTGCCAGCAGGGACTACGAGCAGTACTTC.

The V call is TRBV10-3, the J call TRBJ2-3, with D possibly TRBD2 on 5 matching bases. V gave up 4 bases and J gave up 3 bases, with 14 bases separating them. The CDR3 consists of 15 residues. From germline, CDR1 is ENHRY and CDR2 SYGVKD. This CDR3 is CAISGSGVQTDTQYF. The DNA of the CDR3 is TGTGCCATCAGTGGAAGCGGCGTCCAAACAGATACGCAGTATTTT.

This clonotype was detected only a few times. The chain has TRBV6-2 or TRBV6-3 and TRBJ2-1; D tentatively fits TRBD1 or TRBD2 (5 bases each). This CDR3 is built from 14 residues. V was clipped by 5 bases and J by 6 bases, with 14 bases between them. The germline gives CDR1 MNHEY, CDR2 SVGEGT. The DNA of the CDR3 is TGTGCCAGCAGTCGGGACGGAGTCATCAATGAGCAGTTCTTC. This gives the protein CASSRDGVINEQFF.

This clonotype was found a few times. This CDR3 is missing its conserved last phenylalanine or tryptophan, likely due to a read error. This chain uses TRBV20-1 with TRBJ2-1; TRBD2 aligns across 14 bases. From germline, CDR1 is DFQATT and CDR2 SNEGSKA (reference sequence). The CDR3 is 15 residues long. The V gene end was trimmed by 3 bases and the J gene end by 8 bases; junction bases not matched to a gene: 6. CDR3 residues: CSARVGTSGSDEQFY. In nucleotides, the CDR3 is TGCAGTGCTAGGGTGGGGACTAGCGGGAGTGATGAGCAGTTCTAC.

V gene TRBV20-1 combines with J gene TRBJ1-2; no clear D. Germline V gene lookup returns CDR1 DFQATT and CDR2 SNEGSKA (reference sequence). This CDR3 region has 11 residues. Between the trimmed V and J ends, which lost 3 bases and 8 bases, there was a span of 10 bases. The CDR3 reads CSASSNGGYTF. The DNA of the CDR3 is TGCAGTGCTAGTAGTAATGGAGGCTACACCTTC.

The sample holds many counts of this clonotype. The genes are TRBV7-6 and TRBJ1-6; unclear D gene. The germline gives CDR1 SGHVS, CDR2 FNYEAQ. V gave up 0 bases and J gave up 7 bases, with 7 bases separating them. This CDR3 has 14 amino acids. The CDR3, as DNA: TGTGCCAGCAGCTTAGCGGACCGGAATTCACCCCTCCACTTT. Translation gives CASSLADRNSPLHF.

This clonotype was seen more than once but under ten times. The chain uses TRBV6-6 and TRBJ1-6, with 7 bases identical to TRBD1. This CDR3 spans 14 amino acids. V dropped 4 bases and J dropped 10; count of bases not matched to a gene: 7. Germline values: CDR1 MNHNY, CDR2 SVGAGI (reference sequence). CDR3 nucleotides: TGTGCCAGCAGTTTCCGACAGGGATCATCACCCCTCCACTTT. This translates into CASSFRQGSSPLHF.

The V gene is TRBV15, the J gene TRBJ2-7; 11 bases fit TRBD2. V trimming: 3 bases; J trimming: 1 base; junction bases outside the gene matches: 5. CDR1 is LNHNV, CDR2 YYDKDF, per germline (reference sequence). The CDR3 spans 16 residues. This CDR3 is CATSSELAGASYEQYF. CDR3 nucleotide sequence: TGTGCCACCAGCAGCGAACTAGCGGGGGCTTCCTACGAGCAGTACTTC.

The table lists this clonotype with many counts. This sequence joins TRBV30 and TRBJ2-1; tentative D call: TRBD1 (6 bases). Trimming pared 2 bases from V and 7 bases from J, leaving 9 bases between. CDR1 and CDR2 from the germline V gene are GTSNPN and SVGIG (reference sequence). CDR3 length equals 12 residues. The CDR3 spells CAWSQQGNEQFF. CDR3 DNA sequence: TGTGCCTGGAGTCAACAGGGTAATGAGCAGTTCTTC.

This clonotype appeared many times. The rearrangement uses TRBV2 and TRBJ2-2; a weak D match, TRBD1 (5 bases). Germline V CDR1 and CDR2: SNHLY, FYNNEI. V dropped 8 bases and J dropped 8 bases, with 15 bases sitting between them. CDR3 length: 13 residues. CDR3 protein: CASLSRESGELFF. The CDR3 coding sequence is TGTGCCAGCCTGTCCAGGGAATCAGGGGAGCTGTTTTTT.

This clonotype was seen repeatedly, ten times or more. The chain uses TRBV6-5 and TRBJ1-2; possible D gene TRBD1, 5 bases. The V end lost 6 bases, the J end lost 8 bases, and 16 bases lay between the germline ends. The CDR3 sequence is 13 residues long. Germline CDR1 reads MNHEY; CDR2 reads SVGAGI. This chain's CDR3 is CASRNTGSGGYTF. The CDR3 coding sequence is TGTGCCAGCAGAAATACAGGATCCGGCGGCTACACCTTC.

This clonotype was counted at least ten times. This chain connects TRBV7-2 to TRBJ2-7; 7 positions agree with TRBD1. With V trimmed by 3 bases and J by 5 bases, 10 bases remained unmatched. Germline V lookup: CDR1 SGHTA, CDR2 FQGNSA. This CDR3 spans 15 amino acids. CDR3 loop: CASSFRTGLEDEQYF. The CDR3 DNA reads as TGTGCCAGCAGCTTTCGGACAGGTCTGGAAGACGAGCAGTACTTC.

This clonotype was counted many times. The gene calls are TRBV20-1 and TRBJ2-7, with TRBD1 matching 8 bases. Germline-derived CDR1 and CDR2 are DFQATT and SNEGSKA (reference sequence). V dropped 4 bases and J dropped 3; count of bases not matched to a gene: 17. This CDR3 has 17 amino acids. The CDR3 spells CSAISQGATGVNYEQYF. In DNA, the CDR3 is TGCAGTGCTATCAGTCAGGGGGCAACGGGAGTAAACTACGAGCAGTACTTC.

This clonotype came up many times. This chain joins TRBV29-1 and TRBJ2-1; 7 bases map to TRBD1. The J segment lost 4 bases and the V segment lost 4 bases, leaving 7 bases of the junction unmatched. The CDR3 is 14 amino acids. Germline CDR1 reads SQVTM; CDR2 reads ANQGSEA. CDR3 sequence reads: CSVASGQLYNEQFF. The CDR3 DNA is TGCAGCGTTGCGTCGGGACAGCTATACAATGAGCAGTTCTTC.

This chain uses TRBV5-4 with TRBJ1-4; TRBD1 aligns across 8 bases. V dropped 2 bases and J dropped 6; count of bases not matched to a gene: 3. Germline CDR1 reads SGHNT; CDR2 reads YYREEE (reference sequence). This CDR3 is built from 14 residues. The CDR3 DNA sequence: TGTGCCAGCAGCTTAACAGGGGGGGATGAAAAACTGTTTTTT. Amino acids: CASSLTGGDEKLFF.

There are a few counts of this clonotype. The CDR3 protein is CAWSGTDSWDTEAFF. CDR3 DNA: TGTGCCTGGAGTGGGACAGACTCCTGGGACACTGAAGCTTTCTTT. This chain connects TRBV30 to TRBJ1-1; D possibly corresponds to TRBD1 (6 bases). The germline V and J ends were trimmed by 1 base and 3 bases, with 15 bases remaining between them. Germline-derived CDR1 and CDR2 are GTSNPN and SVGIG (reference sequence). The CDR3 consists of 15 residues.

CDR3: CASRPPGRTGAQYF. Written as DNA, the CDR3 is TGTGCCAGCAGACCCCCAGGTCGGACGGGGGCCCAGTACTTC. The rearrangement links TRBV3-1 to TRBJ2-5, with TRBD2 as a possible D gene (6 bases). The germline gives CDR1 LGHDT, CDR2 YNNKEL (reference sequence). Trimming stripped 6 bases from V and 9 bases from J, with 20 bases between. The CDR3 has 14 residues.

The V gene is TRBV18, the J gene TRBJ1-1; 7 nucleotides align to TRBD1. This CDR3 comprises 14 residues. The junction had 4 bases not matched to a gene; V was cut back by 6 bases and J by 0 bases. From germline, CDR1 is KGHSH and CDR2 LQKENI. The CDR3 loop reads CASSRDRVNTEAFF. Written as DNA, the CDR3 is TGTGCCAGCTCTCGCGACAGGGTGAACACTGAAGCTTTCTTT.

The chain carries TRBV7-2 and TRBJ1-1, with a tentative D call TRBD1 (5 bases). Trimming removed 3 bases from V and 5 bases from J, with 13 bases in between. Germline values: CDR1 SGHTA, CDR2 FQGNSA. This CDR3 spans 14 amino acids. The CDR3 DNA follows: TGTGCCAGCAGCTTGGTTCTGGGGGTGACTGAAGCTTTCTTT. Protein sequence: CASSLVLGVTEAFF.

The chain has TRBV13 and TRBJ1-2; TRBD1 might be the D (5 bases). Trimming took off 3 bases at V and 0 bases at J, with 11 bases between the two ends. Germline CDR1 PRHDT, CDR2 FYEKMQ (reference sequence). The CDR3 consists of 15 residues. The CDR3 loop reads CASSFRGTANYGYTF. The CDR3 nucleotides read TGTGCCAGCAGCTTCCGGGGCACAGCTAACTATGGCTACACCTTC.

This clonotype was picked up many times. The chain joins TRBV7-6 to TRBJ2-2; 10 bases are shared with TRBD2. V lost 0 bases, J lost 0 bases, and 1 base stayed unmatched. CDR3 length equals 17 residues. Germline assignment: CDR1 SGHVS and CDR2 FNYEAQ. CDR3 in amino acids: CASSLASGGSNTGELFF. The CDR3 bases are TGTGCCAGCAGCTTAGCTAGCGGGGGGTCGAACACCGGGGAGCTGTTTTTT.

The genes are TRBV29-1 and TRBJ2-7, with a possible D match to TRBD2 (6 bases). The CDR3 sequence is 15 residues long. Germline CDR1 is SQVTM and CDR2 is ANQGSEA. V dropped 4 bases and J dropped 1 base, with 17 bases sitting between them. The CDR3 DNA follows: TGCAGCGTTGTATTGGGCCGGGGGACGTCCTACGAGCAGTACTTC. Its translation: CSVVLGRGTSYEQYF.